The 22 T cell receptor beta chains in this list originate from one sample, sequenced in a study of cytomegalovirus exposure and HLA in healthy donors. PCR primers comprised 60 Vbeta and 13 Jbeta primers. Profiling relied on immunoSEQ multiplex PCR, and the TCRdb table lists in-frame clones only, not all of them. The data contain about 160,000 clones, 65% to 70% of them seen just once; the ten biggest clones take up 3.5% to 5%. Specimen: PBMCs. These receptors were collected from a young woman in good health and CMV-seropositive.

To note about this clone: An end of the junction does not agree with germline; a read error may underlie this. The chain recombines TRBV7-7 with TRBJ2-2, with 7 nucleotides matching TRBD1. Germline CDR1 and CDR2: SSHAT and FNYEAQ (reference sequence). CDR3 length equals 15 residues. The CDR3 region has the DNA TGTGCTAGCAGCCTATCCCCAGGGGGCACCGGGGAGCTGTTTTTT. This encodes CASSLSPGGTGELFF.

This sequence joins TRBV7-8 and TRBJ1-5, with TRBD1 matching over 8 bases. The CDR3 is 15 residues long. Looked up from germline, CDR1 is SGHVS and CDR2 is FQNEAQ. Germline trimming cut 4 bases from V and 7 bases from J; bases unmatched to any gene: 9. In DNA form, the CDR3 reads TGTGCCAGCAGCTCCGACAGGGGTTTAAGACAGCCCCAGCATTTT. Its protein product is CASSSDRGLRQPQHF.

A remark on this clone: The same CDR3 also results from other DNA sequences found in this sample. CDR3 amino acids: CASSLQGATDTQYF. The CDR3 DNA is TGTGCCAGCAGCTTACAGGGAGCCACAGATACGCAGTATTTT. The chain uses TRBV5-4 and TRBJ2-3; TRBD1 might be the D (6 bases). Trimming cost V 2 bases and J 2 bases, with 9 bases left between them. This CDR3 region has 14 residues. The germline gives CDR1 SGHNT, CDR2 YYREEE (reference sequence).

The genes are TRBV9 and TRBJ2-7; tentative D call: TRBD2 (5 bases). Germline CDR1 SGDLS, CDR2 YYNGEE. The V and J ends lost 0 bases and 3 bases respectively, with 16 bases between them. The CDR3 runs 16 residues. Here the CDR3 DNA reads TGTGCCAGCAGCGTAGTAGGACGAGGGCAGAGCTACGAGCAGTACTTC. Residues: CASSVVGRGQSYEQYF.

This clone was observed a few times. The chain employs TRBV14 and TRBJ2-5, with TRBD1 matching over 7 bases. The V gene's germline CDR1 is SGHDN and CDR2 FVKESK. The length of the CDR3 is 14 residues. V was clipped by 4 bases and J by 5 bases; unmatched bases: 7. The CDR3 reads CASSRSGTAETQYF. CDR3 in DNA: TGTGCCAGCAGCCGCTCCGGGACAGCGGAGACCCAGTACTTC.

V and J are TRBV7-9 and TRBJ2-5; D is ambiguous. The closer fit of TRBJ2-7 to the DNA end suggests the J call may be wrong. CDR1 and CDR2 from the germline V gene are SEHNR and FQNEAQ (reference sequence). This CDR3 is built from 15 residues. CDR3 bases: TGTGCCAGCAGCTTAGCGGGCAGGCTGTCCTACGAGCAGTACTTC. This codes for CASSLAGRLSYEQYF.

The chain combines TRBV28 with TRBJ1-2; maybe TRBD1 (5 bases). The CDR3 has 16 residues. V was cut by 6 bases and J by 6 bases, with 23 bases left in between. Germline assignment: CDR1 MDHEN and CDR2 SYDVKM. Here the CDR3 DNA reads TGTGCCAGCAGGAGGATATCGGACACCTTAGCCGATGGCTACACCTTC. This encodes CASRRISDTLADGYTF.

The rearrangement links TRBV29-1 to TRBJ2-3; maybe TRBD2 (6 bases). V lost 6 bases and J 6 bases, leaving 13 bases between the germline ends. Germline V lookup: CDR1 SQVTM, CDR2 ANQGSEA. The CDR3 totals 12 residues. The DNA for the CDR3 is TGCAGCGTGGAGGGACTTCAGGATACGCAGTATTTT. It specifies CSVEGLQDTQYF.

This clone turned up a few times. The chain is built from TRBV19 and TRBJ1-2; unclear D gene. The CDR3 extends over 12 amino acids. Germline CDR1 reads LNHDA; CDR2 reads SQIVND (reference sequence). Between the trimmed V and J ends, which lost 3 bases and 5 bases, there was a span of 7 bases. The DNA of the CDR3 is TGTGCCAGTAGTATCGGTCCATATGGCTACACCTTC. This translates into CASSIGPYGYTF. Full variable domain (missing parts from reference TRBV19 and TRBJ1-2): DGGITQSPKYLFRKEGQNVTLSCEQNLNHDAMYWYRQDPGQGLRLIYYSQIVNDFQKGDIAEGYSVSREKKESFPLTVTSAQKNPTAFYLCASSIGPYGYTFGSGTRLTVV.

This clone was observed a few times. The rearrangement joins TRBV6-5 to TRBJ1-1; D possibly corresponds to TRBD1 (5 bases). CDR1 and CDR2 (germline): MNHEY, SVGAGI. Trimming pared 4 bases from V and 3 bases from J, leaving 12 bases between. CDR3 size: 14 residues. The CDR3 DNA follows: TGTGCCAGCAGTTCGGGGACGGGGGACACTGAAGCTTTCTTT. It codes for CASSSGTGDTEAFF.

This chain links TRBV7-9 with TRBJ2-5; 8 bases align to TRBD1. This CDR3 comprises 17 residues. V dropped 3 bases and J dropped 1; count of bases not matched to a gene: 10. Germline V gives CDR1 SEHNR, CDR2 FQNEAQ (reference sequence). The CDR3 DNA follows: TGTGCCAGCAGCTTGCGGACAGGGTACTTGCGCCAAGAGACCCAGTACTTC. Its protein is CASSLRTGYLRQETQYF.

The chain joins TRBV11-2 to TRBJ2-2; 8 bases match TRBD1. The V gene end was trimmed by 6 bases and the J gene end by 1 base; junction bases not matched to a gene: 7. Germline V gene lookup returns CDR1 SGHAT and CDR2 FQNNGV. This CDR3 is 16 amino acids long. The CDR3 here is CASRYSGTGNTGELFF. CDR3 in DNA: TGTGCCAGCAGATACTCCGGGACAGGGAACACCGGGGAGCTGTTTTTT.

This rearrangement joins TRBV10-2 to TRBJ2-7, with 8 bases aligning to TRBD2. V shed 6 bases and J 2 bases; nucleotides not matched to a gene: 6. Germline V lookup: CDR1 WSHSY, CDR2 SAAADI. The CDR3 has 14 amino acids. In DNA, the CDR3 is TGCGCCAGCAGAGTAGAAGCGGGGGCCTACGAGCAGTACTTC. This encodes CASRVEAGAYEQYF.

The rearrangement links TRBV7-2 to TRBJ2-5; the match to TRBD2 covers 10 bases. The CDR3 has 16 residues. Germline assignment: CDR1 SGHTA and CDR2 FQGNSA. The V gene end was trimmed by 5 bases and the J gene end by 0 bases; junction bases not matched to a gene: 6. CDR3: CASSGWTSGNQETQYF. CDR3 in DNA: TGTGCCAGCAGCGGATGGACTAGCGGTAACCAAGAGACCCAGTACTTC.

The chain joins TRBV18 to TRBJ2-3, with a possible D match to TRBD2 (5 bases). V lost 0 bases and J lost 3, with 13 bases in between. Germline lookup yields CDR1 KGHSH and CDR2 LQKENI. This CDR3 spans 16 amino acids. The CDR3 protein is CASSPPLTGGTDTQYF. CDR3 nucleotides: TGTGCCAGCTCACCACCGCTAACTGGCGGGACAGATACGCAGTATTTT.

This chain uses TRBV20-1 with TRBJ1-1; D remains unclear. The V end lost 7 bases, the J end lost 2 bases, and 8 bases lay between the germline ends. Germline V lookup: CDR1 DFQATT, CDR2 SNEGSKA (reference sequence). CDR3 length: 11 residues. Written as DNA, the CDR3 is TGCAGTGGTACACCAAACACTGAAGCTTTCTTT. Translating it yields CSGTPNTEAFF.

Concerning this clone: This specimen includes other DNA sequences encoding the same CDR3. The CDR3 nucleotides read TGTGCCAGTAGTATAGGGGGACAGCTAAACACTGAAGCTTTCTTT. It translates to CASSIGGQLNTEAFF. The rearrangement joins TRBV19 to TRBJ1-1, with 7 bases lining up with TRBD1. Germline CDR1 and CDR2: LNHDA and SQIVND (reference sequence). The CDR3 is 15 amino acids. V lost 1 base to trimming and J lost 2 bases; unmatched junction nucleotides: 4.

This clone was found once. One junction end disagrees with the germline gene, perhaps due to a read error. The chain has TRBV7-8 and TRBJ2-3, with D perhaps matching TRBD2 (5 bases). The CDR3 runs to 13 residues. CDR1 and CDR2 from the germline V gene are SGHVS and FQNEAQ. In DNA form, the CDR3 reads TGTGCCAGCAGCAAGGACTCCTCAGATATGCAGTATTTT. This sequence encodes CASSKDSSDMQYF.

V is TRBV7-9 and J is TRBJ2-5; tentatively, D is TRBD2 (7 bases). The V end lost 2 bases, the J end lost 11 bases, and 21 bases lay between the germline ends. This CDR3 comprises 15 residues. The germline gives CDR1 SEHNR, CDR2 FQNEAQ (reference sequence). The CDR3 region is CASSLSPRGAGEQYF. The CDR3, as DNA: TGTGCCAGCAGCTTATCTCCTCGGGGGGCAGGAGAGCAGTACTTC.

The J gene is TRBJ1-1, the V gene TRBV6-5; D is possibly TRBD1 (6 bases). CDR1 is MNHEY, CDR2 SVGAGI, per germline. The CDR3 loop spans 15 amino acids. Trimming removed 7 bases from V and 3 bases from J, with 18 bases in between. CDR3 in DNA: TGTGCCAGCAAATTTCAGGGGACGGTCGACACTGAAGCTTTCTTT. It translates to CASKFQGTVDTEAFF.

This chain links TRBV5-4 with TRBJ1-2, with D perhaps TRBD1 (6 bases). V lost 6 bases and J lost 4, with 13 bases in between. CDR1 and CDR2 from the germline V gene are SGHNT and YYREEE (reference sequence). The CDR3 consists of 13 residues. Here the CDR3 DNA reads TGTGCCAGCACCCGGGGGGGGGCCTATGGCTACACCTTC. Residues: CASTRGGAYGYTF.

V is TRBV4-1 and J is TRBJ1-5; D unclear. The CDR3 is 15 amino acids. Trimming took off 0 bases at V and 2 bases at J, with 8 bases between the two ends. Germline V CDR1 and CDR2: MGHRA, YSYEKL. CDR3 coding DNA: TGCGCCAGCAGCCAAGATCTGGCTGGCAATCAGCCCCAGCATTTT. Translated: CASSQDLAGNQPQHF.